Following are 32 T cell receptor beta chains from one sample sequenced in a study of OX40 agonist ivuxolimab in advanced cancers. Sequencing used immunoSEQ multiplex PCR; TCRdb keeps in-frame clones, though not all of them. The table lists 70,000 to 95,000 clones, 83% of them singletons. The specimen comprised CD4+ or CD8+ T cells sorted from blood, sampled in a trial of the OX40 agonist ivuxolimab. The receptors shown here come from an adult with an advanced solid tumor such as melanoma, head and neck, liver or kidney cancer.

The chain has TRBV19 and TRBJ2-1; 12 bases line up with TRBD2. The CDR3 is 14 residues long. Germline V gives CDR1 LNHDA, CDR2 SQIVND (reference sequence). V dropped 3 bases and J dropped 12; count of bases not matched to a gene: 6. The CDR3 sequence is CASSIGTSGGRQFF. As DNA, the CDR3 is TGTGCCAGTAGTATTGGAACTAGCGGGGGGAGGCAGTTCTTC.

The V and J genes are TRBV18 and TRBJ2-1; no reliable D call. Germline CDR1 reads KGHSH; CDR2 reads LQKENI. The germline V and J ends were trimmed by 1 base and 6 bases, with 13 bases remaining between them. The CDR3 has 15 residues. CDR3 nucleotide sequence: TGTGCCAGCTCACCACGGACCGACGGTCGCAATGAGCAGTTCTTC. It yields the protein CASSPRTDGRNEQFF.

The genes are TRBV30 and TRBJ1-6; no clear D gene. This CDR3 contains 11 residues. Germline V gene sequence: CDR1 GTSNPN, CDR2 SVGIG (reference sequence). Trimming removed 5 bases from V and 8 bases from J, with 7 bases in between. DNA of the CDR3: TGTGCCTGGGCGACTGATTCACCCCTCCACTTT. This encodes CAWATDSPLHF.

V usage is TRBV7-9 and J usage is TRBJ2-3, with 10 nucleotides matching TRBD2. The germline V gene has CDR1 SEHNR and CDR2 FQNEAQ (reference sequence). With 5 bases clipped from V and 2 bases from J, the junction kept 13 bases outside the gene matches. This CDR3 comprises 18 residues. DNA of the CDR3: TGTGCCAGCAGCCGTGGGCTAGCGGGGGCCAGGAACACAGATACGCAGTATTTT. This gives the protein CASSRGLAGARNTDTQYF.

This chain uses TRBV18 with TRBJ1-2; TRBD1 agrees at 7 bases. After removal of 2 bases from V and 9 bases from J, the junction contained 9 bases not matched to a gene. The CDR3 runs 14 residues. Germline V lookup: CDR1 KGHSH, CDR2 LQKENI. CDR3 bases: TGTGCCAGCTCACCAGGCACACAGGGACAGAGCTACACCTTC. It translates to CASSPGTQGQSYTF.

The CDR3, as DNA: TGTGCCAGCAGCTCGCTCGGACAAATCTACGAGCAGTACTTC. This gives the protein CASSSLGQIYEQYF. This chain links TRBV11-3 with TRBJ2-7; tentative D call: TRBD1 (5 bases). V lost 4 bases and J 3 bases, leaving 13 bases between the germline ends. The CDR3 sequence is 14 residues long. Germline loops: CDR1 SGHNT, CDR2 YENEEA.

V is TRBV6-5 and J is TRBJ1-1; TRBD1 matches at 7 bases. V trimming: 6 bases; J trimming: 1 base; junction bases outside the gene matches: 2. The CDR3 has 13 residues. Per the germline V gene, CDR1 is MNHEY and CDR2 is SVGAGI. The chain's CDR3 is CASRGQANTEAFF. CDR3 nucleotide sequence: TGTGCCAGCAGAGGACAGGCGAACACTGAAGCTTTCTTT.

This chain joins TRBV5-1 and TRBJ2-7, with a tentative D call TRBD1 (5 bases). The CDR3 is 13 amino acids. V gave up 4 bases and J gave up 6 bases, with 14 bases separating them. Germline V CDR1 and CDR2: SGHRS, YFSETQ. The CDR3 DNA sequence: TGCGCCAGCAGCCCGAGTGTAGGGGCCGAGCAGTACTTC. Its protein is CASSPSVGAEQYF.

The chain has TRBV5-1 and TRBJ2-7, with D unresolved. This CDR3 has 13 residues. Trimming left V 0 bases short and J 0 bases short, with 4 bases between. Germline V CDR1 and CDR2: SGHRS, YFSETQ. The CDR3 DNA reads TGCGCCAGCAGCTTGGATGCCTCCTACGAGCAGTACTTC. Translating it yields CASSLDASYEQYF. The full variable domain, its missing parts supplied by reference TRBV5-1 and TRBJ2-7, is KAGVTQTPRYLIKTRGQQVTLSCSPISGHRSVSWYQQTPGQGLQFLFEYFSETQRNKGNFPGRFSGRQFSNSRSEMNVSTLELGDSALYLCASSLDASYEQYFGPGTRLTVT.

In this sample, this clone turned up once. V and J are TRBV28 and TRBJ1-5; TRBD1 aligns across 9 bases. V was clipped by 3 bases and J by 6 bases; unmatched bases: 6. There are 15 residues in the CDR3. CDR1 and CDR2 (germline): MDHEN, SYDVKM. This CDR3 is CASSLRDRAVQPQHF. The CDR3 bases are TGTGCCAGCAGTTTGCGGGACAGGGCGGTTCAGCCCCAGCATTTT. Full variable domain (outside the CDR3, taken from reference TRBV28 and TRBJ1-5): DVKVTQSSRYLVKRTGEKVFLECVQDMDHENMFWYRQDPGLGLRLIYFSYDVKMKEKGDIPEGYSVSREKKERFSLILESASTNQTSMYLCASSLRDRAVQPQHFGDGTRLSIL.

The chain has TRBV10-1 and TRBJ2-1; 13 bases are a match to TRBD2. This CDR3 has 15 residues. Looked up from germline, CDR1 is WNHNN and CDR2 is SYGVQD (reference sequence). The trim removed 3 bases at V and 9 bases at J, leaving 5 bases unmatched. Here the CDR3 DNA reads TGCGCCAGCAGTGATGGGACTAGCGGGAAAACTGAGCAGTTCTTC. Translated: CASSDGTSGKTEQFF.

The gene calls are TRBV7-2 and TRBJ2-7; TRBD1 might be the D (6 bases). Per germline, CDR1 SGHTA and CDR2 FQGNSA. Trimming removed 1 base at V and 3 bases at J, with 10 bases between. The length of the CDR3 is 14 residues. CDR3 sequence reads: CASSLGTGNYEQYF. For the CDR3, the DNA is TGTGCCAGCAGCTTAGGTACAGGGAACTACGAGCAGTACTTC.

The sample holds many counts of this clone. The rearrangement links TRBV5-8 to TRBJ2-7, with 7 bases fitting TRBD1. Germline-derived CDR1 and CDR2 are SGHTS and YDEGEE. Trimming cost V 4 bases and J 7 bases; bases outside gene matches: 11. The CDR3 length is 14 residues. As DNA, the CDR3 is TGTGCCAGCAGCGGGAGACAGGGCCGAGGGGAGCAGTACTTC. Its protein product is CASSGRQGRGEQYF.

The CDR3 DNA sequence: TGTGCCAGCAGTTTATTTTATGGGAACACTGAAGCTTTCTTT. This sequence encodes CASSLFYGNTEAFF. The genes are TRBV28 and TRBJ1-1; D gene ambiguous. This CDR3 comprises 14 residues. V was trimmed by 1 base and J by 1 base, leaving 7 bases between them. Per the germline V gene, CDR1 is MDHEN and CDR2 is SYDVKM.

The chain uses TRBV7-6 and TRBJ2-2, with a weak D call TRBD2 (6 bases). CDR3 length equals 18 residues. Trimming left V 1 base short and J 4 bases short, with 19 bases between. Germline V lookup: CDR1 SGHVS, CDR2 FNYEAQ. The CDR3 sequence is CASSLVDSWEVPTGELFF. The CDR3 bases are TGTGCCAGCAGCTTAGTAGATTCGTGGGAGGTCCCCACCGGGGAGCTGTTTTTT.

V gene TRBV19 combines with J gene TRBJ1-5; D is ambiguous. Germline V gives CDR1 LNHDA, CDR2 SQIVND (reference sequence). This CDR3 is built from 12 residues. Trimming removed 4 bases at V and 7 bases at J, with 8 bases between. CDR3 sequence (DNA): TGTGCCAGTAGTACGGATGGGCAGCCCCAGCATTTT. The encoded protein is CASSTDGQPQHF.

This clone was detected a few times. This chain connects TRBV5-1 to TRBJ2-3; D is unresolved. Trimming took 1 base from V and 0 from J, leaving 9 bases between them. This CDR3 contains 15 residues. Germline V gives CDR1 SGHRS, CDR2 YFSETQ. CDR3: CASSLYMASTDTQYF. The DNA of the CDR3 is TGCGCCAGCAGCTTGTACATGGCTAGCACAGATACGCAGTATTTT. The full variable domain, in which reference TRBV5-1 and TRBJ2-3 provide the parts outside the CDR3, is KAGVTQTPRYLIKTRGQQVTLSCSPISGHRSVSWYQQTPGQGLQFLFEYFSETQRNKGNFPGRFSGRQFSNSRSEMNVSTLELGDSALYLCASSLYMASTDTQYFGPGTRLTVL.

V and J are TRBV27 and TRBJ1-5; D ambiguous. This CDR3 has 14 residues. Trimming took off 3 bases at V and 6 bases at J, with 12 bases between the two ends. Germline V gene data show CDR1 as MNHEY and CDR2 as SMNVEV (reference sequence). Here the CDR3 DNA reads TGTGCCAGCAGTTTCTCCGGGGAGATTCAGCCCCAGCATTTT. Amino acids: CASSFSGEIQPQHF.

The CDR3 DNA reads as TGTGCCAGCAGCTTAGGGGGCGCGCCCGGCAGTGGCTACACCTTC. It specifies CASSLGGAPGSGYTF. The chain joins TRBV7-9 to TRBJ1-2, with a tentative D call TRBD1 (5 bases). Deletions cut 1 base from V and 7 bases from J, with 16 bases between. From germline, CDR1 is SEHNR and CDR2 FQNEAQ (reference sequence). The CDR3 consists of 15 residues.

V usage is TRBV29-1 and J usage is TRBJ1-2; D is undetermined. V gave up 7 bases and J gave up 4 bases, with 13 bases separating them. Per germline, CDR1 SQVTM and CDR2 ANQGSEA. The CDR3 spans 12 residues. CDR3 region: CSGIGVRYGYTF. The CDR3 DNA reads TGCAGCGGTATCGGGGTACGCTATGGCTACACCTTC.

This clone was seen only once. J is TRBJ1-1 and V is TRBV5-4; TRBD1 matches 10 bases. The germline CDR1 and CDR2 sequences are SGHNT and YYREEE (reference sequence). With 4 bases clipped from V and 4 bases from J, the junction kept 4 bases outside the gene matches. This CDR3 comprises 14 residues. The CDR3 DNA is TGTGCCAGCAGCGAGGGACAGGGGCCCACTGAAGCTTTCTTT. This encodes CASSEGQGPTEAFF. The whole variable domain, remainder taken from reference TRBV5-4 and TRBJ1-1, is ETGVTQSPTHLIKTRGQQVTLRCSSQSGHNTVSWYQQALGQGPQFIFQYYREEENGRGNFPPRFSGLQFPNYSSELNVNALELDDSALYLCASSEGQGPTEAFFGQGTRLTVV.

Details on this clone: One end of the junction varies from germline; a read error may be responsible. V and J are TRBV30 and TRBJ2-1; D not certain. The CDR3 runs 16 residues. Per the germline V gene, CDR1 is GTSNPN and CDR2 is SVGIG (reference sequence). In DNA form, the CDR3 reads TGTGCCTGGGGTGTATCTTCTCGGAGCTCCTACAATGAGCAGTTCTTC. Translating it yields CAWGVSSRSSYNEQFF.

The CDR3 nucleotides are TGCGCCAGCAGCTTACAGGTCGCGAACACCGGGGAGCTGTTTTTT. Translation: CASSLQVANTGELFF. The chain couples TRBV5-1 to TRBJ2-2; D might be TRBD1 (5 bases). The CDR3 spans 15 residues. CDR1 is SGHRS and CDR2 is YFSETQ in the germline V gene. V was shortened by 2 bases and J by 0 bases, with 8 bases between the two germline ends.

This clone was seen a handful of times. CDR3 loop: CASSPPGRPNTEAFF. CDR3 bases: TGTGCCAGCTCACCCCCGGGCAGGCCGAACACTGAAGCTTTCTTT. This chain joins TRBV18 and TRBJ1-1, with D unresolved. CDR3 length: 15 residues. V was trimmed by 3 bases and J by 1 base, leaving 12 bases between them. CDR1 and CDR2 from the germline V gene are KGHSH and LQKENI.

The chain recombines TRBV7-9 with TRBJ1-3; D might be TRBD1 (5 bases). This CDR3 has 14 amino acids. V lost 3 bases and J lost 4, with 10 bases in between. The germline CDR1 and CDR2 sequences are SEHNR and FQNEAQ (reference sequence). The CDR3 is CASSLRGEGNTIYF. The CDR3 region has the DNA TGTGCCAGCAGCTTGAGAGGGGAGGGAAACACCATATATTTT.

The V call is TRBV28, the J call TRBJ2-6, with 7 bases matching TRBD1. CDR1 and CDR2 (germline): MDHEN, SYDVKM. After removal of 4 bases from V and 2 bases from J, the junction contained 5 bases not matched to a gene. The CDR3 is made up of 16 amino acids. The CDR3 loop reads CASSSTGSAGANVLTF. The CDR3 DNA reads TGTGCCAGCAGTTCGACAGGGTCCGCTGGGGCCAACGTCCTGACTTTC. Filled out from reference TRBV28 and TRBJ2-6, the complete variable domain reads DVKVTQSSRYLVKRTGEKVFLECVQDMDHENMFWYRQDPGLGLRLIYFSYDVKMKEKGDIPEGYSVSREKKERFSLILESASTNQTSMYLCASSSTGSAGANVLTFGAGSRLTVL.

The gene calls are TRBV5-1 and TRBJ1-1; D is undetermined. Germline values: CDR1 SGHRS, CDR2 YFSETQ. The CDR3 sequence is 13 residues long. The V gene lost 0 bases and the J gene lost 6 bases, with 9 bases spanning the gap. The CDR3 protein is CASSLGVLAEAFF. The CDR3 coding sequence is TGCGCCAGCAGCTTGGGGGTCCTGGCTGAAGCTTTCTTT.

CDR3 in amino acids: CASRMGQGNSPLHF. CDR3 DNA sequence: TGTGCCAGTAGGATGGGACAGGGAAATTCACCCCTCCACTTT. This sequence joins TRBV19 and TRBJ1-6; 9 positions agree with TRBD1. Germline V lookup: CDR1 LNHDA, CDR2 SQIVND (reference sequence). J was trimmed by 7 bases and V by 6 bases; bases with no gene match: 4. This CDR3 spans 14 amino acids. The entire variable domain, with the rest obtained from reference TRBV19 and TRBJ1-6, is as follows: DGGITQSPKYLFRKEGQNVTLSCEQNLNHDAMYWYRQDPGQGLRLIYYSQIVNDFQKGDIAEGYSVSREKKESFPLTVTSAQKNPTAFYLCASRMGQGNSPLHFGNGTRLTVT.

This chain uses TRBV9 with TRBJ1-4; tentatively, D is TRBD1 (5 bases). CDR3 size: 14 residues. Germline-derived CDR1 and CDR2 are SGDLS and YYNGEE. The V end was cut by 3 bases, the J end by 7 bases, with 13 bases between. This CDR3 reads CASSAGAGGEKLFF. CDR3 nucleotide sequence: TGTGCCAGCAGCGCCGGGGCCGGGGGTGAAAAACTGTTTTTT.

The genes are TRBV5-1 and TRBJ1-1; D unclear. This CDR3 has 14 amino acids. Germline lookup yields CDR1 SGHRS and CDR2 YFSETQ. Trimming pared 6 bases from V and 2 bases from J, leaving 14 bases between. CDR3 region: CASTSTPANTEAFF. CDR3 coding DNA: TGCGCCAGCACCTCCACGCCAGCTAACACTGAAGCTTTCTTT. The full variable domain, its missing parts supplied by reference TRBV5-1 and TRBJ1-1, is KAGVTQTPRYLIKTRGQQVTLSCSPISGHRSVSWYQQTPGQGLQFLFEYFSETQRNKGNFPGRFSGRQFSNSRSEMNVSTLELGDSALYLCASTSTPANTEAFFGQGTRLTVV.

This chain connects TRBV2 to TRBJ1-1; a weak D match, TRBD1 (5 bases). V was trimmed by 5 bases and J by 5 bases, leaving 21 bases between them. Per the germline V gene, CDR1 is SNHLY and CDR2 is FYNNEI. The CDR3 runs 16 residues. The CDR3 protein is CASSIPMDSPGTEAFF. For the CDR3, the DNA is TGTGCCAGCAGTATACCTATGGACTCACCAGGGACTGAAGCTTTCTTT. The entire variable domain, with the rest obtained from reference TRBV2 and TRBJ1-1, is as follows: EPEVTQTPSHQVTQMGQEVILRCVPISNHLYFYWYRQILGQKVEFLVSFYNNEISEKSEIFDDQFSVERPDGSNFTLKIRSTKLEDSAMYFCASSIPMDSPGTEAFFGQGTRLTVV.

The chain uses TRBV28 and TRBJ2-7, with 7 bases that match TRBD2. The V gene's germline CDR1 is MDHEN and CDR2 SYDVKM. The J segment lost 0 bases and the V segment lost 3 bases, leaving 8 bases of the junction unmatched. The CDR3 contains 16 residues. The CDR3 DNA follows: TGTGCCAGCAGTTTCCCCCTGGGAGGGAGCTCCTACGAGCAGTACTTC. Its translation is CASSFPLGGSSYEQYF.